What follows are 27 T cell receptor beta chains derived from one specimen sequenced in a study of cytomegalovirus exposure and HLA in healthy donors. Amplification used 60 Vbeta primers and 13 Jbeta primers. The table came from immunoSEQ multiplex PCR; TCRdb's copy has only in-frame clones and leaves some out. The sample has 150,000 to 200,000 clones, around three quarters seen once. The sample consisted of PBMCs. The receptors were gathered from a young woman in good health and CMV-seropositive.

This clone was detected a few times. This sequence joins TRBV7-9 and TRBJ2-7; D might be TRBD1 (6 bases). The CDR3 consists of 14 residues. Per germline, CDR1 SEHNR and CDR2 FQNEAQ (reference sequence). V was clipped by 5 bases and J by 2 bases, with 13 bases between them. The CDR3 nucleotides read TGTGCCAGCAGCGGGCGACAGGTGCCCTACGAGCAGTACTTC. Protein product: CASSGRQVPYEQYF.

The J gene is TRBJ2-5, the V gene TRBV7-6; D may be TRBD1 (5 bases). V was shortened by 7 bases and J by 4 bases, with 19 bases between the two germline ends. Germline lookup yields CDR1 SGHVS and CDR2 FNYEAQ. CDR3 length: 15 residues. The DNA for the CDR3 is TGTGCCAGCACGCAGGGCGTATCGAGTGGAGAGACCCAGTACTTC. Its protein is CASTQGVSSGETQYF.

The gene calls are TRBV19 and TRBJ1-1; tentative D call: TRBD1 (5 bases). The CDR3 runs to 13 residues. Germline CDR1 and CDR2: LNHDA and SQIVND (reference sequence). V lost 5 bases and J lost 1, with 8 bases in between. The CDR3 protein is CASSGARNTEAFF. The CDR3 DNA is TGTGCCAGTAGTGGGGCCAGGAACACTGAAGCTTTCTTT.

The CDR3 coding sequence is TGTGCCAGCAGCTCTGGGGGACAGGGGGCGCGAGGCTACACCTTC. This gives the protein CASSSGGQGARGYTF. The rearrangement joins TRBV6-5 to TRBJ1-2; TRBD1 aligns across 12 bases. V shed 6 bases and J 8 bases; nucleotides not matched to a gene: 10. Per germline, CDR1 MNHEY and CDR2 SVGAGI. The CDR3 has 15 amino acids.

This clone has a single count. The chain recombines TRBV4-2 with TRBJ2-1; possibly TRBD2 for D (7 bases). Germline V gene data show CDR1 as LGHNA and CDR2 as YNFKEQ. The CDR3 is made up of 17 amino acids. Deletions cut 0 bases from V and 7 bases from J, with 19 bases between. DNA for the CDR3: TGTGCCAGCAGCCAAGAATTGTGGGGGGGGGCGCGGAATGAGCAGTTCTTC. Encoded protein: CASSQELWGGARNEQFF.

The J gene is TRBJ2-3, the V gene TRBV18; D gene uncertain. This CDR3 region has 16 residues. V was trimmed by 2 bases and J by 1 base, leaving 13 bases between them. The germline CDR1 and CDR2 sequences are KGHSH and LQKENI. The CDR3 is CASSPSDGLGTDTQYF. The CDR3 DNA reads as TGTGCCAGCTCACCAAGTGATGGCCTAGGCACAGATACGCAGTATTTT.

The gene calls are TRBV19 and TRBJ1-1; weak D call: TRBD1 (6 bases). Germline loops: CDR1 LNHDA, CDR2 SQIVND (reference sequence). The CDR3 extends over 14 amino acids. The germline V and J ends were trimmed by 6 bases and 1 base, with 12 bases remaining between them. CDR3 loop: CASSLPGQNTEAFF. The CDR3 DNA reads TGTGCCAGTAGCCTCCCGGGACAGAACACTGAAGCTTTCTTT.

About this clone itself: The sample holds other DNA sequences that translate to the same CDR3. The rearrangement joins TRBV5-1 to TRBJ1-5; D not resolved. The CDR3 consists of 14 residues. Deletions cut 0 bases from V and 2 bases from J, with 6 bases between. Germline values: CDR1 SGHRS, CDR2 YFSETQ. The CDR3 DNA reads TGCGCCAGCAGCTTGGCCGGAGGCAATCAGCCCCAGCATTTT. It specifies CASSLAGGNQPQHF.

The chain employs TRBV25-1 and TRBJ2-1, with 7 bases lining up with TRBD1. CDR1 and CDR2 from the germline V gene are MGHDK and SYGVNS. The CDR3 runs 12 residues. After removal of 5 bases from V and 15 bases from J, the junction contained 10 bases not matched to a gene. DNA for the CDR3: TGTGCCAGCAGTCCCCAAGGGGGACAGCGGTTCTTC. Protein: CASSPQGGQRFF.

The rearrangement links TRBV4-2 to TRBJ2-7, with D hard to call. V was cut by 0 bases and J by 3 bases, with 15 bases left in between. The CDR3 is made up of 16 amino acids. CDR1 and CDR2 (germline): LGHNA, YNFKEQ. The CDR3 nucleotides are TGTGCCAGCAGCCAAGATTACGGAGAGACCGACTACGAGCAGTACTTC. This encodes CASSQDYGETDYEQYF.

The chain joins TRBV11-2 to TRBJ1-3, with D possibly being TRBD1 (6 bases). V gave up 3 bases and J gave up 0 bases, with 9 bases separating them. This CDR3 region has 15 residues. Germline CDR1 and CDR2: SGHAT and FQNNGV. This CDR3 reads CASSFRGFSGNTIYF. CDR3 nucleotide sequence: TGTGCCAGCAGCTTCAGGGGCTTCTCTGGAAACACCATATATTTT.

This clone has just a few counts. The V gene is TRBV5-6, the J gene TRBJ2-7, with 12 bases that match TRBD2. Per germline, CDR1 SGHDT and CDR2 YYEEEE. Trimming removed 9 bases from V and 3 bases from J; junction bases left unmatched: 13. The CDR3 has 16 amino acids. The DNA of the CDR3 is TGTGCCAACGGACTAGCGGGACCAAGACAATACTACGAGCAGTACTTC. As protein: CANGLAGPRQYYEQYF.

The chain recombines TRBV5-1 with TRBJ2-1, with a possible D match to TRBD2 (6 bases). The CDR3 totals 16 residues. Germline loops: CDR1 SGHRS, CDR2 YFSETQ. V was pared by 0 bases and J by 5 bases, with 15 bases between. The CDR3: CASSLALAGYDNEQFF. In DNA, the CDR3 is TGCGCCAGCAGCTTGGCATTGGCGGGGTACGACAATGAGCAGTTCTTC.

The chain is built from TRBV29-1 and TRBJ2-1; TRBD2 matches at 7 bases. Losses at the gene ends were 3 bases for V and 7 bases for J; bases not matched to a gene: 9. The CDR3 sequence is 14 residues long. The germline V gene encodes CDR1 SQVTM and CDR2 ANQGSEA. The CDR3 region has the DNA TGCAGCGTTGATAGGTCGGGGGGTGTGAATGAGCAGTTCTTC. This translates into CSVDRSGGVNEQFF.

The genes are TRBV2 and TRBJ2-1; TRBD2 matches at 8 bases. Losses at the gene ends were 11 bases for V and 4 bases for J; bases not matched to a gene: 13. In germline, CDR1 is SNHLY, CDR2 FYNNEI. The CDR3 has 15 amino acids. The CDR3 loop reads CAHGASGYNYNEQFF. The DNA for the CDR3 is TGTGCCCATGGGGCTAGCGGGTATAATTACAATGAGCAGTTCTTC.

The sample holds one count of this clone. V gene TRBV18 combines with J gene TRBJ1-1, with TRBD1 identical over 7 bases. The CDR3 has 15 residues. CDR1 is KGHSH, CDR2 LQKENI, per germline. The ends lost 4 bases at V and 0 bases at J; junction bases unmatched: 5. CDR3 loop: CASSLGQVMNTEAFF. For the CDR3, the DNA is TGTGCCAGCTCACTCGGACAGGTGATGAACACTGAAGCTTTCTTT.

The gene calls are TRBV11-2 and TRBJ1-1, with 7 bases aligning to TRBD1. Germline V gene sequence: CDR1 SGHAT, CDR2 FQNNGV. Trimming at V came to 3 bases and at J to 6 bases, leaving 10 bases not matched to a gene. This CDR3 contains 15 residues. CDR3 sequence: CASSFTGATGAEAFF. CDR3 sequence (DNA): TGTGCCAGCAGCTTTACAGGGGCCACGGGGGCTGAAGCTTTCTTT. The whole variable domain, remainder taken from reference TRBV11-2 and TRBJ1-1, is EAGVAQSPRYKIIEKRQSVAFWCNPISGHATLYWYQQILGQGPKLLIQFQNNGVVDDSQLPKDRFSAERLKGVDSTLKIQPAKLEDSAVYLCASSFTGATGAEAFFGQGTRLTVV.

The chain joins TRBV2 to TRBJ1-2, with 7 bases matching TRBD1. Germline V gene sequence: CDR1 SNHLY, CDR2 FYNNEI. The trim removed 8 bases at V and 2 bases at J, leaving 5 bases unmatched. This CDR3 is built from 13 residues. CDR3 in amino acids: CASRGQTNYGYTF. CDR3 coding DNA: TGTGCCAGCCGGGGACAGACAAACTATGGCTACACCTTC. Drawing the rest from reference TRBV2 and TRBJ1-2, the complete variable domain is EPEVTQTPSHQVTQMGQEVILRCVPISNHLYFYWYRQILGQKVEFLVSFYNNEISEKSEIFDDQFSVERPDGSNFTLKIRSTKLEDSAMYFCASRGQTNYGYTFGSGTRLTVV.

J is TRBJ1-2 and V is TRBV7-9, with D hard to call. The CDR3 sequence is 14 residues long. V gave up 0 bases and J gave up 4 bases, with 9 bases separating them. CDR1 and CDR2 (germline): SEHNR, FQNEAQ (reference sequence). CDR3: CASSLASQSYGYTF. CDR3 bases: TGTGCCAGCAGCTTAGCTAGTCAATCCTATGGCTACACCTTC. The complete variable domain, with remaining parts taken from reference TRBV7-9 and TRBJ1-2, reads DTGVSQNPRHKITKRGQNVTFRCDPISEHNRLYWYRQTLGQGPEFLTYFQNEAQLEKSRLLSDRFSAERPKGSFSTLEIQRTEQGDSAMYLCASSLASQSYGYTFGSGTRLTVV.

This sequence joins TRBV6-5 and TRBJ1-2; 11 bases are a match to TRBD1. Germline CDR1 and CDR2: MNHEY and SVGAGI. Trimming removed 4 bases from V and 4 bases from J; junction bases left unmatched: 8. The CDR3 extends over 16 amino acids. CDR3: CASSSERTGGAYGYTF. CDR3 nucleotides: TGTGCCAGCAGTTCGGAAAGGACAGGGGGCGCCTATGGCTACACCTTC.

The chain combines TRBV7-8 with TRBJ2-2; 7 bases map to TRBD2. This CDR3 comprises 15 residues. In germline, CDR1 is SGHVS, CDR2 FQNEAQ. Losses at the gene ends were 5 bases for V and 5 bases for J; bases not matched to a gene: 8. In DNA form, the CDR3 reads TGTGCCAGCAGCGGGAGGGAACTAGGGACCGGGGAGCTGTTTTTT. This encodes CASSGRELGTGELFF. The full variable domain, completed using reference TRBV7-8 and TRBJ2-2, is GAGVSQSPRYKVAKRGQDVALRCDPISGHVSLFWYQQALGQGPEFLTYFQNEAQLDKSGLPSDRFFAERPEGSVSTLKIQRTQQEDSAVYLCASSGRELGTGELFFGEGSRLTVL.

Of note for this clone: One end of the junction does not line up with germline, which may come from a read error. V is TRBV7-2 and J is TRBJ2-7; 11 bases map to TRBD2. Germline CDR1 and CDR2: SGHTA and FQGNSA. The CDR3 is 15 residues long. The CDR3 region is CASSPIAGGTYEQCF. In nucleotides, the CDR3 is TGTGCCAGCAGCCCCATAGCGGGAGGGACCTACGAGCAGTGCTTC.

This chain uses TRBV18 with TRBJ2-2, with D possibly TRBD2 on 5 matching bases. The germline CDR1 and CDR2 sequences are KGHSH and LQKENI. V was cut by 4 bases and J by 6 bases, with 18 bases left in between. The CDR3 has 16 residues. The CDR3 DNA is TGTGCCAGCTCACTGCGAGACGCTAGCTTAGCCGGGGAGCTGTTTTTT. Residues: CASSLRDASLAGELFF.

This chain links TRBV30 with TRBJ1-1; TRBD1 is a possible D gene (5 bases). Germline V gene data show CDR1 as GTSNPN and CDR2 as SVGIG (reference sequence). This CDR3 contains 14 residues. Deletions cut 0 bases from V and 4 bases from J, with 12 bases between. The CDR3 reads CAWSVRGWGTEAFF. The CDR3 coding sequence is TGTGCCTGGAGTGTAAGGGGATGGGGCACTGAAGCTTTCTTT.

The CDR3 region is CASSTSGDQETQYF. The DNA for the CDR3 is TGCGCCAGCAGTACTAGCGGGGATCAAGAGACCCAGTACTTC. The chain joins TRBV5-1 to TRBJ2-5; 10 bases map to TRBD2. The CDR3 is 14 residues long. The trim removed 5 bases at V and 2 bases at J, leaving 3 bases unmatched. The germline gives CDR1 SGHRS, CDR2 YFSETQ.

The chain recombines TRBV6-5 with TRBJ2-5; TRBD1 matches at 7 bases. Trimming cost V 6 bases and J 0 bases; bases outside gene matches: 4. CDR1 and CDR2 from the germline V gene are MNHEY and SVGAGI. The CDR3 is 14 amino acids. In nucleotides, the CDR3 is TGTGCCAGCAGATTAGACAGGGACCAAGAGACCCAGTACTTC. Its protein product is CASRLDRDQETQYF.

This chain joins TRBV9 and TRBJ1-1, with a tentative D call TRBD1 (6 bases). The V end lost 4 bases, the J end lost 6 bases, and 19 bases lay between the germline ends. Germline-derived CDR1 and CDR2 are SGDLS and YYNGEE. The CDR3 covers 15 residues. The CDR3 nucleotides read TGTGCCAGCAGCCCCTATTCACAGGGTAACGCTGAAGCTTTCTTT. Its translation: CASSPYSQGNAEAFF. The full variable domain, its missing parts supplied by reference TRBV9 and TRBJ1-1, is DSGVTQTPKHLITATGQRVTLRCSPRSGDLSVYWYQQSLDQGLQFLIQYYNGEERAKGNILERFSAQQFPDLHSELNLSSLELGDSALYFCASSPYSQGNAEAFFGQGTRLTVV.